This T cell receptor beta chain was documented in a study of T cells in Graves' hyperthyroidism and ophthalmopathy. The trim removed 4 bases at V and 5 bases at J, leaving 10 bases unmatched. CDR3 size: 16 residues. The germline V gene encodes CDR1 SEHNR and CDR2 FQNEAQ (reference sequence). Enrolled ophthalmopathy patients presented with a Clinical Activity Score of at least 3, a NOSPECS grade of at least 4, and disease duration under 3 months. Patients showing uncontrolled infection, other autoimmune disease, pregnancy or lactation were ineligible. Regions amplified from RNA transcripts were the TCR beta CDR3 regions. The HTBI primer set was used in a first-round RT-PCR of the TCR CDR3. TCRdb called the multiplex PCR reads again in MiXCR, with one record for every CDR3 protein. The data contain approximately 600,000 distinct CDR3 sequences, about a fifth of them singletons.

This TCR was sampled from a man aged 25-45 years with Graves' ophthalmopathy. The chain has TRBV7-9 and TRBJ2-2; 7 bases are a match to TRBD1. Sample: blood. The CDR3 is CASSSWAGGTTGELFF. CDR3 in DNA: TGTGCCAGCAGCTCCTGGGCAGGGGGAACGACCGGGGAGCTGTTTTTT.